This T cell receptor (beta chain) was obtained from a study of a mutant IDH1 vaccine in newly diagnosed glioma. Overall study context: V12 took place at week 35, and V13 at week 47.

Details on this clone: The antigen is unknown.

This CDR3 is 14 amino acids long. V was pared by 8 bases and J by 1 base, with 12 bases between. Germline loops: CDR1 LNHDA, CDR2 SQIVND (reference sequence). Time point of the sample: week 35, safety follow-up. Each vaccine dose was 300 ug of mutant IDH1 20-mer peptide, with topical imiquimod. Patients had eight vaccinations, in weeks 1, 3, 5, 7, 11, 15, 19 and 23. Libraries were prepared by immunoSEQ multiplex PCR; TCRdb keeps only in-frame clonotypes and omits some of them. The sample includes approximately 30,000 clones, roughly four fifths of them seen just once. This sequence was found in a man aged 50-60 years with glioma. V usage is TRBV19 and J usage is TRBJ1-3; D not certain. Material: PBMCs, obtained from a glioma patient whose treatment included an IDH1 peptide vaccine. The CDR3 region is CASLKIGSGNTIYF. In nucleotides, the CDR3 is TGTGCCAGTCTTAAGATCGGTTCTGGAAACACCATATATTTT. The full variable domain, completed using reference TRBV19 and TRBJ1-3, is DGGITQSPKYLFRKEGQNVTLSCEQNLNHDAMYWYRQDPGQGLRLIYYSQIVNDFQKGDIAEGYSVSREKKESFPLTVTSAQKNPTAFYLCASLKIGSGNTIYFGEGSWLTVV.